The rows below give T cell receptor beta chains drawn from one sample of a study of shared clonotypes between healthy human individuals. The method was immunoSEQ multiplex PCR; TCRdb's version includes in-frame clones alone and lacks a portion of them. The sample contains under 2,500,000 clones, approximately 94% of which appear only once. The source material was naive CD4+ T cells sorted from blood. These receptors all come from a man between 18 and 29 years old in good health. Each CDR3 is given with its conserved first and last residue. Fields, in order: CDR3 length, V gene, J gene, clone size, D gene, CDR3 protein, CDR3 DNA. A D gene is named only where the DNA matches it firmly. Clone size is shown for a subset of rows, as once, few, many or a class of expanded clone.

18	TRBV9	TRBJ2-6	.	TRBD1	CASSPSGGTSSGANVLTF	TGTGCCAGCAGCCCGTCAGGGGGTACCTCCTCTGGGGCCAACGTCCTGACTTTC
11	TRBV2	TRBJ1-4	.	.	CASHLNEKLFF	TGTGCCAGCCATCTTAATGAAAAACTGTTTTTT
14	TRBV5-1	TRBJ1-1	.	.	CASSLAEVRDQAFF	TGCGCCAGCAGCTTGGCCGAGGTAAGGGACCAAGCTTTCTTT
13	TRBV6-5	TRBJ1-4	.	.	CASSRWSSEKLFF	TGTGCCAGCAGCCGGTGGTCTTCGGAAAAACTGTTTTTT
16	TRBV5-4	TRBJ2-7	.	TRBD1	CASSPGEGTGGYEQYF	TGTGCCAGCAGCCCCGGAGAGGGGACAGGGGGCTACGAGCAGTACTTC
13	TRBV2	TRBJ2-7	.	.	CASRRTGRDEQYF	TGTGCCAGCAGACGGACAGGGAGGGACGAGCAGTACTTC
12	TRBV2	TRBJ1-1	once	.	CASSEYGTEAFF	TGTGCCAGCAGTGAATATGGCACTGAAGCTTTCTTT
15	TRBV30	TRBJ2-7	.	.	CAWTEQGIGHYEQYF	TGTGCCTGGACTGAACAGGGTATCGGCCACTACGAGCAGTACTTC
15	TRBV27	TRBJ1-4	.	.	CASSHWGGGNEKLFF	TGTGCCAGCAGCCACTGGGGGGGCGGGAATGAAAAACTGTTTTTT
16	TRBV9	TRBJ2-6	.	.	CASSVDQGAGANVLTF	TGTGCCAGCAGCGTAGATCAGGGAGCTGGGGCCAACGTCCTGACTTTC
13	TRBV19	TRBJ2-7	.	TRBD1	CASSRTGDYEQYF	TGTGCCAGTAGTAGGACAGGAGACTACGAGCAGTACTTC
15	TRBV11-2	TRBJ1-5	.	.	CASSLTGSSNQPQHF	TGTGCCAGCAGCTTAACAGGGAGTAGCAATCAGCCCCAGCATTTT
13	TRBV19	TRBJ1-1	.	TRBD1	CATRDRGFSEAFF	TGTGCCACAAGGGACAGGGGATTTAGTGAAGCTTTCTTT
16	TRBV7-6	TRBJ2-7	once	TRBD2	CASSPGAREGRYEQYF	TGTGCCAGCAGCCCAGGGGCGCGGGAGGGCCGATACGAGCAGTACTTC
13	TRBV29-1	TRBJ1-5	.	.	CSVGFDPYGPQHF	TGCAGCGTTGGGTTCGACCCTTACGGGCCCCAGCATTTT
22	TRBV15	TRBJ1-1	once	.	CATSRIRIPPGGFSGLNTEAFF	TGTGCCACCAGCAGGATTAGGATCCCCCCCGGGGGCTTTTCAGGTTTGAACACTGAAGCTTTCTTT
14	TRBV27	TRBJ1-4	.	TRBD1	CASSRAGQGEKLFF	TGTGCCAGCAGCCGGGCGGGACAGGGAGAAAAACTGTTTTTT
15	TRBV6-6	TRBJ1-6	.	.	CASSLTTAGGSPLHF	TGTGCCAGCAGTCTTACGACGGCCGGGGGGTCACCCCTCCACTTT
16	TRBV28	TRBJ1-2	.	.	CASSLSGSRAGRGYTF	TGTGCCAGCAGTTTAAGCGGGTCCCGAGCGGGTCGCGGCTACACCTTC
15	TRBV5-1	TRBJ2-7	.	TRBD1	CASSLGGTGSYEQYF	TGCGCCAGCAGCTTGGGCGGGACAGGTTCCTACGAGCAGTACTTC
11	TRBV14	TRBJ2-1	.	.	CASSQLRGQFF	TGTGCCAGCAGCCAACTCAGGGGGCAGTTCTTC
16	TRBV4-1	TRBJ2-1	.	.	CASSQDLTPSYNEQFF	TGCGCCAGCAGCCAAGATTTGACTCCCTCCTACAATGAGCAGTTCTTC
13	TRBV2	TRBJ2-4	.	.	CASSEDLSLLQYF	TGTGCCAGCAGTGAAGACCTTTCACTTTTACAGTACTTC
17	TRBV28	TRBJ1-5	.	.	CASSLPYGQISNQPQHF	TGTGCCAGCAGTCTCCCCTATGGGCAGATTAGCAATCAGCCCCAGCATTTT
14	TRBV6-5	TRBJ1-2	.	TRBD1	CASGTAQFNYGYTF	TGTGCCAGCGGGACAGCGCAATTTAACTATGGCTACACCTTC
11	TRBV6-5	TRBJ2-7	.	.	CASSSLHEQYF	TGTGCCAGCAGTTCCCTCCACGAGCAGTACTTC
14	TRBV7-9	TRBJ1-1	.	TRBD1	CASSLGTGGVGAFF	TGTGCCAGCAGCTTAGGAACAGGGGGGGTCGGAGCTTTCTTT
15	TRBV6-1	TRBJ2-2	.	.	CASSERGEHTGELFF	TGTGCCAGCAGTGAAAGGGGGGAGCACACCGGGGAGCTGTTTTTT
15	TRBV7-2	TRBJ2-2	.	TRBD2	CASSPRAGGPGELFF	TGTGCCAGCAGCCCCCGGGCGGGAGGTCCCGGGGAGCTGTTTTTT
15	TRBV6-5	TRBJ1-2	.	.	CASSYSGVTGLGYTF	TGTGCCAGCAGTTACTCAGGGGTGACAGGCCTAGGCTACACCTTC
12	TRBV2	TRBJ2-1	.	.	CASSEGAWVEFF	TGTGCCAGCAGTGAAGGTGCTTGGGTGGAGTTCTTC
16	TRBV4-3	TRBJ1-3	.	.	CASSQDHPPRGNTIYF	TGCGCCAGCAGCCAAGATCACCCCCCCCGGGGGAACACCATATATTTT
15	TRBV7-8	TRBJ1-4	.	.	CASSSLPSTSEKLFF	TGTGCCAGCAGCTCCCTCCCCTCGACGAGTGAAAAACTGTTTTTT
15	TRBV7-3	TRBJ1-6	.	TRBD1	CASSQGASYNSPLHF	TGTGCCAGCAGCCAGGGGGCCTCCTATAATTCACCCCTCCACTTT
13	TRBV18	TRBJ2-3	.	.	CASSPPSQDTQYF	TGTGCCAGCTCACCTCCCTCGCAAGATACGCAGTATTTT
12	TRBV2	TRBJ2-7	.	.	CASRGDGSEQYF	TGTGCCAGCAGGGGGGACGGATCGGAGCAGTACTTC
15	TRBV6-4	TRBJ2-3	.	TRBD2	CASRTSGASTDTQYF	TGTGCCAGCAGAACCAGCGGGGCCAGCACAGATACGCAGTATTTT
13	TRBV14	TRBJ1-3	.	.	CASSFLSGNTIYF	TGTGCCAGCAGCTTTCTATCTGGAAACACCATATATTTT
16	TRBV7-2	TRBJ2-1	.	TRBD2	CASSLQGPSGSNEQFF	TGTGCCAGCAGCTTACAGGGCCCTAGCGGGAGCAATGAGCAGTTCTTC
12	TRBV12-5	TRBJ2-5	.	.	CASGLVGETQYF	TGTGCTAGTGGTTTGGTCGGGGAGACCCAGTACTTC
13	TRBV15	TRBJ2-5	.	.	CATSRGWRETQYF	TGTGCCACCAGCAGGGGATGGAGGGAGACCCAGTACTTC
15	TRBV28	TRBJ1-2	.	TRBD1	CASYPTGKSSDGYTF	TGTGCCAGTTATCCGACAGGGAAGTCATCTGATGGCTACACCTTC
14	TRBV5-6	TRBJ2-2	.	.	CASSRDFNTGELFF	TGTGCCAGCAGCCGGGACTTCAACACCGGGGAGCTGTTTTTT
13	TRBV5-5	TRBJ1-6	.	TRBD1	CASSYPGTGELHF	TGTGCCAGCAGCTATCCCGGGACAGGGGAACTCCACTTT
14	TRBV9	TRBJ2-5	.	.	CASSELPLGETQYF	TGTGCCAGCAGCGAACTGCCCCTGGGAGAGACCCAGTACTTC
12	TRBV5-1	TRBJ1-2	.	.	CASKVQQHGYTF	TGCGCCAGCAAAGTCCAGCAGCATGGCTACACCTTC
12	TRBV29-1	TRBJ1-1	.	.	CSVSRVDTEAFF	TGCAGCGTTTCTAGGGTCGACACTGAAGCTTTCTTT
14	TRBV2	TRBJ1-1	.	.	CASTRQGPNTEAFF	TGTGCCAGCACCCGGCAGGGCCCGAACACTGAAGCTTTCTTT
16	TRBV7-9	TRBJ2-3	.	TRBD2	CASSLESGRSADTQYF	TGTGCCAGCAGCTTAGAAAGCGGGAGGAGTGCAGATACGCAGTATTTT
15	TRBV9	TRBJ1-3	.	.	CASSVGQWRANTIYF	TGTGCCAGCAGCGTAGGCCAGTGGAGAGCAAACACCATATATTTT
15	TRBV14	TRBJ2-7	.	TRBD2	CASSLFLAGFYEQYF	TGTGCCAGCAGCCTCTTCCTAGCGGGTTTTTACGAGCAGTACTTC
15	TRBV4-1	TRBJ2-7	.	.	CASSQGSGPTYEQYF	TGCGCCAGCAGCCAAGGCTCGGGACCAACCTACGAGCAGTACTTC
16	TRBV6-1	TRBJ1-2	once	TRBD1	CASSEALTGGFYGYTF	TGTGCCAGCAGTGAAGCCTTGACAGGGGGGTTCTATGGCTACACCTTC